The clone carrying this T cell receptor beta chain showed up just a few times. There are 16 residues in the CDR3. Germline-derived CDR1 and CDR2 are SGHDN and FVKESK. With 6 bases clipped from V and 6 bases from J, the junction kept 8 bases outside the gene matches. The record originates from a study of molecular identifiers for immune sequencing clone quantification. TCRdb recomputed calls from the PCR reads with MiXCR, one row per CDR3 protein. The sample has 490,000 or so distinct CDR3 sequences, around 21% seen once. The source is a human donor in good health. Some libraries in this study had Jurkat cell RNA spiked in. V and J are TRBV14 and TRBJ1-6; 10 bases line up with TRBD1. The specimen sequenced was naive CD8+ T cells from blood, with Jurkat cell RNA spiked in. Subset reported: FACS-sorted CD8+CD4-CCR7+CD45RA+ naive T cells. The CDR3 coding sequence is TGTGCCAGCAGAAAGACAGGGGGCCAGAGTAATTCACCCCTCCACTTT. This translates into CASRKTGGQSNSPLHF.